This TCR beta chain originates from a study of regulatory T cells in long-lasting Graves disease. Per the germline V gene, CDR1 is MDHEN and CDR2 is SYDVKM. CDR3 size: 18 residues. Trimming left V 2 bases short and J 1 base short, with 18 bases between. The time point is: newly diagnosed GD, antithyroid drugs for less than 3 months. RNA from PBMCs was the source of the TCR library. In building TCR beta libraries, iRepertoire HTBI primers were used together with Arm-PCR of CDR3 regions. Original handling: Across samples, roughly 64 TRBV and around 14 TRBJ segments were found. TCRdb used MiXCR to reprocess the multiplex PCR reads, holding one entry per CDR3 protein. TCRdb assigned the V and J calls; the authors' analysis was not used. The table shows roughly 560,000 distinct CDR3 sequences, with about 16% occurring only once. In addition, the sample was reused for a study of T cells in Graves' hyperthyroidism and ophthalmopathy.

Sample: peripheral blood mononuclear cells (PBMCs), taken at new diagnosis, from a patient treated with antithyroid drugs. The rearrangement joins TRBV28 to TRBJ1-5; D is unresolved. This receptor was identified in a middle-aged woman with Graves disease. CDR3 DNA: TGTGCCAGCAGTTTAGCGGGGTCTTACGGGCTGAGCAATCAGCCCCAGCATTTT. Residues: CASSLAGSYGLSNQPQHF.